This TCR beta chain was found in a study of shared clonotypes between healthy human individuals. About the study: The cohort had two women and a few men, ages 18 to 49.

The CDR3 totals 12 residues. Trimming left V 6 bases short and J 7 bases short, with 9 bases between. CDR1 SNHLY and CDR2 FYNNEI come from the germline V gene. Only in-frame clones appear in the TCRdb table, and some are missing; sequencing was by immunoSEQ multiplex PCR. The profile shows millions of clones, approximately 92% of them singletons. This TCR came from a man between 18 and 29 years old in good health. Source material: naive CD4+ T cells sorted from blood. Subset meaning: CD45RA+ positively selected. V gene TRBV2 combines with J gene TRBJ2-2, with D perhaps matching TRBD1 (5 bases). CDR3 sequence reads: CASRDDSGELFF. CDR3 nucleotide sequence: TGTGCCAGCAGGGACGACAGCGGGGAGCTGTTTTTT.